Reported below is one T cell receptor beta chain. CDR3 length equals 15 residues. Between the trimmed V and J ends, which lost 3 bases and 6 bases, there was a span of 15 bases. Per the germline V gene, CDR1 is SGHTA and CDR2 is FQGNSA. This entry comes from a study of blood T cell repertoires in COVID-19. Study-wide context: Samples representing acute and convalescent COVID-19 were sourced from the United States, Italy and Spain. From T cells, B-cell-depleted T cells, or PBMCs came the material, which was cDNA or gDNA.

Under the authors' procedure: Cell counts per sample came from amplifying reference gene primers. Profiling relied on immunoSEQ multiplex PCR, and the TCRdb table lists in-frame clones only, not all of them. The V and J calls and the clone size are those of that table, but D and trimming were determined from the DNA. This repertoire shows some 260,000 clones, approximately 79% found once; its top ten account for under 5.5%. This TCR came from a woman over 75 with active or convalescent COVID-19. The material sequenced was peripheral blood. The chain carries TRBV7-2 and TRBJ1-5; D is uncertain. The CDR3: CASSFRAGEGQPQHF. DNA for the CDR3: TGTGCCAGCAGCTTCAGAGCTGGGGAGGGTCAGCCCCAGCATTTT.